This T cell receptor (beta chain) derives from a study of blood T cell repertoires in COVID-19. Study as a whole: Researchers got acute and convalescent COVID-19 samples from the United States, Italy and Spain. The analysed material was cDNA or gDNA that came from T cells, B-cell-depleted T cells, or PBMCs.

While infection was still active, Seattle patients were enrolled and then followed longitudinally. Original processing methods: Scientists estimated how many nucleated cells there were by amplifying reference gene primers. Here immunoSEQ multiplex PCR was the method, and the copy in TCRdb shows in-frame clones only, minus some. The V and J calls and clone size come from that table; D and trimming were worked out from the DNA. The sample lists around 60,000 clones, 75% to 85% occurring once. J gave up 9 bases and V 5 bases, and 13 bases lay outside the gene matches. There are 14 residues in the CDR3. Germline CDR1 reads SGHVS; CDR2 reads FNYEAQ.

This clonotype was obtained from a man between 50 and 59 years old with COVID-19, enrolled during active disease. This chain joins TRBV7-6 and TRBJ2-7, with 7 bases matching TRBD2. The material sequenced was peripheral blood. The CDR3 region has the DNA TGTGCCAGCAGCCCATACGGACTAGAGGAAGGGCAGTACTTC. It specifies CASSPYGLEEGQYF.